One and the same sample provided the 18 T cell receptor beta chains below, sequenced in a study of T cells in Graves' hyperthyroidism and ophthalmopathy. Regions amplified from RNA transcripts were the TCR beta CDR3 regions. HTBI primers were employed in a first-round RT-PCR of the TCR CDR3. In TCRdb, the multiplex PCR reads were re-called with MiXCR into one record per CDR3 protein. The sample carries approximately 430,000 distinct CDR3 sequences, 14% to 15% recorded once. The sequenced sample was blood. These TCRs come from a man between 18 and 35 years old with Graves' ophthalmopathy.

The chain combines TRBV30 with TRBJ1-1, with unresolved D. CDR3 size: 12 residues. Germline CDR1 reads GTSNPN; CDR2 reads SVGIG (reference sequence). Trimming pared 4 bases from V and 1 base from J, leaving 7 bases between. The CDR3 reads CAWNEGNTEAFF. The CDR3 DNA reads as TGTGCCTGGAACGAGGGGAACACTGAAGCTTTCTTT.

This clonotype was seen many times. The chain uses TRBV7-2 and TRBJ2-3; 8 nucleotides line up with TRBD2. This CDR3 region has 17 residues. V was clipped by 2 bases and J by 1 base; unmatched bases: 8. Germline V gene sequence: CDR1 SGHTA, CDR2 FQGNSA. CDR3 protein: CASSLRSRTSRTDTQYF. The CDR3 nucleotides are TGTGCCAGCAGCTTACGCTCCAGGACTAGCCGCACAGATACGCAGTATTTT.

This clonotype was seen a few times. The gene calls are TRBV19 and TRBJ2-7; 9 positions agree with TRBD1. This CDR3 comprises 15 residues. Per the germline V gene, CDR1 is LNHDA and CDR2 is SQIVND (reference sequence). Unmatched junction bases numbered 8, after V lost 8 bases and J lost 0 bases. This chain's CDR3 is CASGNGDRASYEQYF. The CDR3 DNA follows: TGTGCCAGTGGGAACGGGGACAGGGCCTCCTACGAGCAGTACTTC.

This clonotype was counted many times. The chain is built from TRBV6-1 and TRBJ1-1; no clear D gene. V lost 2 bases, J lost 0 bases, and 16 bases lay in between. Germline values: CDR1 MNHNS, CDR2 SASEGT. The CDR3 runs to 17 residues. As DNA, the CDR3 is TGTGCCAGCAGTGAACTTGGGAGGATGAGAATGAACACTGAAGCTTTCTTT. This encodes CASSELGRMRMNTEAFF.

This clonotype has at least ten counts. The chain joins TRBV12-3 or TRBV12-4 to TRBJ2-1; 7 nucleotides align to TRBD2. The CDR3 is 15 residues long. Trimming removed 6 bases from V and 5 bases from J; junction bases left unmatched: 10. This CDR3 reads CASRFSGNLDNEQFF. The CDR3 coding sequence is TGTGCCAGCAGGTTCAGCGGGAACCTCGACAATGAGCAGTTCTTC.

A remark on this clonotype: A much larger clonotype is one base distant, so this may be a read error. The chain links TRBV18 to TRBJ1-3; D is undetermined. The germline V gene has CDR1 KGHSH and CDR2 LQKENI. The CDR3 runs 16 residues. CDR3: CAGSPYDWSSGNTIYF. CDR3 bases: TGTGCCGGCTCACCTTACGACTGGAGCTCTGGAAACACCATATATTTT.

This clonotype was picked up many times. The chain has TRBV11-2 and TRBJ2-5; TRBD1 aligns across 11 bases. After removal of 5 bases from V and 2 bases from J, the junction contained 4 bases not matched to a gene. This CDR3 comprises 15 residues. CDR1 SGHAT and CDR2 FQNNGV come from the germline V gene. The CDR3 protein is CASSEGTGGQETQYF. The CDR3 bases are TGTGCCAGCAGCGAAGGGACAGGGGGACAAGAGACCCAGTACTTC.

This clonotype was detected many times. V usage is TRBV27 and J usage is TRBJ2-7; D ambiguous. Trimming shortened V by 3 bases and J by 0 bases, and 12 bases separated the two germline ends. The length of the CDR3 is 15 residues. The V gene's germline CDR1 is MNHEY and CDR2 SMNVEV (reference sequence). The chain's CDR3 is CASSFGLGSSYEQYF. The DNA for the CDR3 is TGTGCCAGCAGTTTCGGGTTGGGCAGCTCCTACGAGCAGTACTTC.

This clonotype has at least ten counts. The V call is TRBV20-1, the J call TRBJ2-1, with 11 bases aligning to TRBD2. Germline V gene lookup returns CDR1 DFQATT and CDR2 SNEGSKA (reference sequence). The CDR3 has 15 residues. Trimming took 0 bases from V and 8 from J; bases not matched to a gene: 6. This CDR3 reads CSARDVLAGGYEQFF. The CDR3 bases are TGCAGTGCTAGAGATGTGCTAGCGGGAGGCTATGAGCAGTTCTTC.

The genes are TRBV6-4 and TRBJ2-5, with 14 positions matching TRBD2. This CDR3 comprises 14 residues. The germline V gene has CDR1 MRHNA and CDR2 SNTAGT. Trimming at V came to 8 bases and at J to 4 bases, leaving 3 bases not matched to a gene. DNA for the CDR3: TGTGCCAGCGGGACTAGCGGGGGAAGAGAGACCCAGTACTTC. Encoded protein: CASGTSGGRETQYF.

This clonotype appeared many times. The chain links TRBV20-1 to TRBJ1-2; 9 bases map to TRBD1. There are 18 residues in the CDR3. The germline V gene encodes CDR1 DFQATT and CDR2 SNEGSKA (reference sequence). Trimming cost V 5 bases and J 4 bases; bases outside gene matches: 20. CDR3 residues: CSAAEGTGLGSYGYGYTF. In DNA, the CDR3 is TGCAGTGCTGCCGAAGGGACAGGGCTAGGGTCCTATGGCTATGGCTACACCTTC.

Concerning this clonotype: Since a much larger clone is just one base distant, this may be a read error. The chain couples TRBV5-1 to TRBJ1-1, with D perhaps matching TRBD1 (5 bases). CDR1 is SGHRS, CDR2 YFSETQ, per germline. The germline V and J ends were trimmed by 5 bases and 11 bases, with 19 bases remaining between them. This CDR3 has 13 amino acids. The CDR3 region has the DNA TGCGCCAGCAGTCCCGGGACCGGCCTTAGGGCTTTCTTT. As protein: CASSPGTGLRAFF.

This clonotype has ten or more counts. The chain carries TRBV29-1 and TRBJ1-2; 9 bases are a match to TRBD1. V gave up 1 base and J gave up 6 bases; unmatched junction bases: 3. Germline loops: CDR1 SQVTM, CDR2 ANQGSEA. The CDR3 runs 13 residues. DNA for the CDR3: TGCAGCGTTGAAGGACAGGGGGACGATGGCTACACCTTC. Encoded protein: CSVEGQGDDGYTF.

J is TRBJ2-5 and V is TRBV6-1; TRBD2 matches 13 bases. J lost 3 bases, V lost 5 bases, and 6 bases had no gene match. The CDR3 is made up of 16 amino acids. Germline V gives CDR1 MNHNS, CDR2 SASEGT. CDR3 region: CASSSGTSGTKETQYF. The CDR3, as DNA: TGTGCCAGCAGTTCAGGGACTAGCGGGACGAAAGAGACCCAGTACTTC.

The table lists this clonotype with many counts. The chain links TRBV2 to TRBJ1-5, with TRBD1 matching over 12 bases. The CDR3 length is 16 residues. Germline CDR1 reads SNHLY; CDR2 reads FYNNEI. The V and J ends lost 6 bases and 0 bases, in that order; junction bases with no gene match: 3. The CDR3 bases are TGTGCCAGCAGCCGGGACAGGGGGCTTAGCAATCAGCCCCAGCATTTT. Its translation is CASSRDRGLSNQPQHF. The full variable domain, rest sourced from reference TRBV2 and TRBJ1-5, is EPEVTQTPSHQVTQMGQEVILRCVPISNHLYFYWYRQILGQKVEFLVSFYNNEISEKSEIFDDQFSVERPDGSNFTLKIRSTKLEDSAMYFCASSRDRGLSNQPQHFGDGTRLSIL.

For this clonotype: This may come from a read error, since a much larger clone is one base off. J is TRBJ2-1 and V is TRBV6-1, with 9 nucleotides matching TRBD2. Trimming at V came to 2 bases and at J to 5 bases, leaving 7 bases not matched to a gene. Germline V lookup: CDR1 MNHNS, CDR2 SASEGT. CDR3 size: 16 residues. The CDR3 nucleotides are TGTGCCAGCAGTGAAAACGGCGGGAGGGCGGACAATGAGCAGTTCTTC. Its protein product is CASSENGGRADNEQFF.

The V and J genes are TRBV12-3 or TRBV12-4 and TRBJ2-1; D is unresolved. Trimming left V 8 bases short and J 8 bases short, with 10 bases between. The CDR3 extends over 11 amino acids. CDR3 coding DNA: TGTGCCAGCGGCCGCCCCTATGAGCAGTTCTTC. Translating gives CASGRPYEQFF.

The J gene is TRBJ2-7, the V gene TRBV20-1, with TRBD2 identical over 8 bases. CDR1 is DFQATT and CDR2 is SNEGSKA in the germline V gene (reference sequence). This CDR3 spans 15 amino acids. The trim removed 0 bases at V and 4 bases at J, leaving 8 bases unmatched. The CDR3 spells CSARDLSGNQYEQYF. In DNA form, the CDR3 reads TGCAGTGCTAGAGATCTTAGCGGGAATCAATACGAGCAGTACTTC.